A selection of T cell receptor beta chains follows, all from one sample in a study of shared clonotypes between healthy human individuals. TCRdb keeps only in-frame clones here, not all; method: immunoSEQ multiplex PCR. The table has around 2.5 million clones, 80% to 95% seen once. The sequenced material came from naive CD4+ T cells from PBMCs. The receptors shown here come from a man younger than 30 in good health. Some clones in this sample may be carry-over from other donors' samples. Both conserved end residues are part of each CDR3.

v_call | cdr3_aa
TRBV7-9 | CASSLAAYYNEQFF
TRBV25-1 | CASSAFYEQYF
TRBV7-6 | CASSRRTGAGNTEAFF
TRBV2 | CASSGGQGYQPQHF
TRBV9 | CASSGGGSTDTQYF
TRBV15 | CATSRDVGQAQYF
TRBV6-5 | CASSGPGNTEAFF
TRBV5-8 | CASSLPGTGAHEQYF
TRBV18 | CASSPSLTRNEQFF
TRBV4-1 | CASSQETGGIPNEQFF
TRBV9 | CASSVVGRIGAYRDGYTF
TRBV7-8 | CASSEYSNQPQHF
TRBV9 | CASSVVTGVRAGELFF
TRBV7-9 | CASREQHFGSRIYEQYF
TRBV30 | CAWRTRGETQYF
TRBV5-1 | CASSPSGIQETQYF
TRBV28 | CASRAVLANYGYTF
TRBV5-1 | CASSPGLTATGEKLFF
TRBV19 | CASSLKQGNYGYTF
TRBV6-1 | CASSELIRRGTEAFF
TRBV15 | CATSRTGYEQYF
TRBV28 | CASIAGSNYEQYF
TRBV20-1 | CSAAQPGELFF
TRBV6-6 | CASSSTTGQYQETQYF
TRBV11-2 | CASSSGGGYTF
TRBV5-1 | CASSLGAGGFYEQYF
TRBV2 | CASKGQGNGEQYF
TRBV9 | CASTLRGGSASTDTQYF
TRBV5-8 | CASSPLEVRNTIYF
TRBV4-1 | CASSQDIRRGEQFF
TRBV6-5 | CASSYKGQGFETQYF
TRBV10-3 | CAISEYTGELFF
TRBV2 | CASSYSNPGNQPQHF
TRBV5-8 | CASSFAGVNTEAFF
TRBV6-1 | CASRRLVDSYGYTF
TRBV18 | CASSPTDRTYEQYF
TRBV5-1 | CASSLRSTGELFF
TRBV7-2 | CASSLQGQVWRNTIYF
TRBV5-1 | CASSLEGGKETQYF
TRBV5-4 | CASSPNLGESYGYTF
TRBV7-2 | CASSLIQDAPYEQYF
TRBV19 | CASRGTGTGDSYEQYF
TRBV9 | CASSLLGLADEQFF
TRBV11-3 | CASSFSGWNTEAFF
TRBV5-1 | CASSSALFGQANEKLFF
TRBV4-1 | CASSHTGAQETQYF
TRBV6-1 | CASSRGQGAVEKLFF
TRBV2 | CASRGEETQYF
TRBV10-3 | CAISRTSGSGSYNEQFF
TRBV10-1 | CASSESARPQFF
TRBV5-4 | CASSRPGLAGGGETQYF
TRBV6-5 | CASSYSTWTVTDTQYF
TRBV7-3 | CASSFGPRQGSLEAFF
TRBV10-1 | CASSAGGIAEAFF
TRBV21-1 | CASSTKQEPRDTQYF
TRBV4-3 | CASSQLGTSGGTDTQYF
TRBV6-6 | CASSYSGGMNTEAFF
TRBV5-4 | CASRYQGDEKLFF
TRBV9 | CASSVERAYGDTQYF